This record looks at one TCR beta chain sequence and its context. The source of the sample is a study of blood T cell repertoires in COVID-19. Across the study: The analysed material was cDNA or gDNA that came from T cells, B-cell-depleted T cells, or PBMCs.

V lost 7 bases to trimming and J lost 2 bases; unmatched junction nucleotides: 7. The CDR3 runs 15 residues. Germline V gene lookup returns CDR1 LNHDA and CDR2 SQIVND (reference sequence). Data came from immunoSEQ multiplex PCR; TCRdb stores just in-frame clones and leaves some out. Of hundreds of thousands of clones in the sample, around 85% were seen once. The specimen was peripheral blood. The sequence was collected from a woman in her forties or fifties with active or convalescent COVID-19. The genes are TRBV19 and TRBJ1-1; 10 bases match TRBD1. CDR3 protein: CASTRTGGSNTEAFF. In DNA form, the CDR3 reads TGTGCCAGTACCCGGACAGGGGGAAGCAACACTGAAGCTTTCTTT.